These T cell receptor beta chains were read from a single sample in a study of blood T cell repertoires in COVID-19. Clones were read by immunoSEQ multiplex PCR, and TCRdb kept only the in-frame ones, dropping some. The sample consists of around 100,000 clones, approximately 69% of them appearing once. The material sequenced was peripheral blood. Receptor source: an older man with acute or convalescent COVID-19. Both conserved end residues are part of each CDR3. A D gene is named only where the DNA matches it firmly. Clone sizes are given selectively: once, few, many, or a class where the clone is expanded.

CDR3nt: TGCGCCAGCAGCGGCAGGGTGGGGGCTAACTACGAGCAGTACTTC
CDR3aa: CASSGRVGANYEQYF
abundance: .
j_gene: TRBJ2-7
v_gene: TRBV5-1
d_gene: .

CDR3nt: TGTGCCAGCAGCGTGGTCAGTACTGAGCAGTTCTTC
CDR3aa: CASSVVSTEQFF
abundance: many
j_gene: TRBJ2-1
v_gene: TRBV9
d_gene: .

CDR3nt: TGTGCCAGCAGCCTCCACAGGGACGGCTACACCTTC
CDR3aa: CASSLHRDGYTF
abundance: few
j_gene: TRBJ1-2
v_gene: TRBV6-6
d_gene: .

CDR3nt: TGTGCCAGTAGCAACAGGGGGACGGGCGGGGAGCTGTTTTTT
CDR3aa: CASSNRGTGGELFF
abundance: few
j_gene: TRBJ2-2
v_gene: TRBV19
d_gene: TRBD1

CDR3nt: TGTGCCAGCAGTGAAGCCCACCCGGCTGAAGCTTTCTTT
CDR3aa: CASSEAHPAEAFF
abundance: once
j_gene: TRBJ1-1
v_gene: TRBV6-1
d_gene: .

CDR3nt: TGTGCCAGCAGCTTAGGGGGCGTCAATTCTGGAAACACCATATATTTT
CDR3aa: CASSLGGVNSGNTIYF
abundance: .
j_gene: TRBJ1-3
v_gene: TRBV7-6
d_gene: .

CDR3nt: TGTGCCAGTAGTATGGGACATGAAGCTTTCTTT
CDR3aa: CASSMGHEAFF
abundance: .
j_gene: TRBJ1-1
v_gene: TRBV19
d_gene: .

CDR3nt: TGTGCCAGCAGGGGGACAGGGGGTTCTACCTATGGCTACACCTTC
CDR3aa: CASRGTGGSTYGYTF
abundance: once
j_gene: TRBJ1-2
v_gene: TRBV28
d_gene: TRBD1

CDR3nt: TGTGCCAGCAGCCAAGGACGTCGACAGGGGAACTACGAGCAGTACTTC
CDR3aa: CASSQGRRQGNYEQYF
abundance: .
j_gene: TRBJ2-7
v_gene: TRBV3-1/TRBV3-2
d_gene: TRBD1

CDR3nt: TGTGCCAGCAGTTTGGACAGGGGTGGAATAGCGAACTATGGCTACACCTTC
CDR3aa: CASSLDRGGIANYGYTF
abundance: .
j_gene: TRBJ1-2
v_gene: TRBV28
d_gene: TRBD1

CDR3nt: TGCGCCAGCAGCTTGGCTCTAGCGGGAGCGGGCTACAATGAGCAGTTCTTC
CDR3aa: CASSLALAGAGYNEQFF
abundance: .
j_gene: TRBJ2-1
v_gene: TRBV5-1
d_gene: TRBD2

CDR3nt: TGTGCCAGTAGTGCAACAGGGGATCAGCCCCAGCATTTT
CDR3aa: CASSATGDQPQHF
abundance: .
j_gene: TRBJ1-5
v_gene: TRBV19
d_gene: TRBD1

CDR3nt: TGTGCCAGCAGTTACTCGACTCTCGAGACCCAGTACTTC
CDR3aa: CASSYSTLETQYF
abundance: once
j_gene: TRBJ2-5
v_gene: TRBV6-2/TRBV6-3
d_gene: .

CDR3nt: TGTGCCACCCGGCTAGGGAGGGAAAGAAATGAGCAGTTCTTC
CDR3aa: CATRLGRERNEQFF
abundance: .
j_gene: TRBJ2-1
v_gene: TRBV2
d_gene: TRBD2

CDR3nt: TGTGCCAGCAGAGGGGGGACTAGCGGGAGGGCCGGCTTGGGAGAGCAGTTCTTC
CDR3aa: CASRGGTSGRAGLGEQFF
abundance: .
j_gene: TRBJ2-1
v_gene: TRBV11-2
d_gene: TRBD2

CDR3nt: TGTGCCAGCAGCCCCGGGAGGGGTTCACCCCTCCACTTT
CDR3aa: CASSPGRGSPLHF
abundance: once
j_gene: TRBJ1-6
v_gene: TRBV11-2
d_gene: .

CDR3nt: TGCAGCGTTGTGGGGCCAAGGGGGCACGGCACAGATACGCAGTATTTT
CDR3aa: CSVVGPRGHGTDTQYF
abundance: few
j_gene: TRBJ2-3
v_gene: TRBV29-1
d_gene: TRBD1

CDR3nt: TGTGCCAGCTCACGTATCGGGAGCTCCTACGAGCAGTACTTC
CDR3aa: CASSRIGSSYEQYF
abundance: .
j_gene: TRBJ2-7
v_gene: TRBV18
d_gene: .

CDR3nt: TGTGCCAGCATTCCCTCAGGGACCGGACAGGGTGGCACAGATACGCAGTATTTT
CDR3aa: CASIPSGTGQGGTDTQYF
abundance: .
j_gene: TRBJ2-3
v_gene: TRBV28
d_gene: TRBD1

CDR3nt: TGTGCCAGCAGCTTTGGGGACAGGGGGAACCAGCCCCAGCATTTT
CDR3aa: CASSFGDRGNQPQHF
abundance: .
j_gene: TRBJ1-5
v_gene: TRBV11-2
d_gene: TRBD1

CDR3nt: TGTGCCACCGCCTGGAGGGGGCCCAATCAGCCCCAGCATTTT
CDR3aa: CATAWRGPNQPQHF
abundance: few
j_gene: TRBJ1-5
v_gene: TRBV6-5
d_gene: TRBD1

CDR3nt: TGTGCCAGCAGCTTAGGGACTACTGAGACAGATACGCAGTATTTT
CDR3aa: CASSLGTTETDTQYF
abundance: .
j_gene: TRBJ2-3
v_gene: TRBV7-9
d_gene: .

CDR3nt: TGCGCCAGCAGCTGGGGGGACAGGGAATTCTCCTACGAGCAGTACTTC
CDR3aa: CASSWGDREFSYEQYF
abundance: few
j_gene: TRBJ2-7
v_gene: TRBV5-1
d_gene: TRBD1

CDR3nt: TGTGCCAGCAGCCAAGATCGCGTGACCCCGGGACTAGCGGGACTCTACAATGAGCAGTTCTTC
CDR3aa: CASSQDRVTPGLAGLYNEQFF
abundance: few
j_gene: TRBJ2-1
v_gene: TRBV4-2
d_gene: TRBD2

CDR3nt: TGCGCCAGCAGCTCTAGCGGGAGAGGGAGTGAGCAGTTCTTC
CDR3aa: CASSSSGRGSEQFF
abundance: .
j_gene: TRBJ2-1
v_gene: TRBV5-1
d_gene: TRBD2

CDR3nt: TGTGCCAGTAGTATACGGACAGGGACGAACACCGGGGAGCTGTTTTTT
CDR3aa: CASSIRTGTNTGELFF
abundance: .
j_gene: TRBJ2-2
v_gene: TRBV19
d_gene: TRBD1

CDR3nt: TGTGCCAGCTCCGGACAGAGTGAGGAAAAACTGTTTTTT
CDR3aa: CASSGQSEEKLFF
abundance: .
j_gene: TRBJ1-4
v_gene: TRBV18
d_gene: .

CDR3nt: TGTGCCTCCTCCCCCGGACAGGGGAATGAAAAACTGTTTTTT
CDR3aa: CASSPGQGNEKLFF
abundance: many
j_gene: TRBJ1-4
v_gene: TRBV30
d_gene: TRBD1

CDR3nt: TGTGCCAGCAGTGACTCGTCGTATGGCTACACCTTC
CDR3aa: CASSDSSYGYTF
abundance: .
j_gene: TRBJ1-2
v_gene: TRBV6-4
d_gene: .

CDR3nt: TGTGCCAGTAGTATCGGAGGGGTCGAGCAGTACTTC
CDR3aa: CASSIGGVEQYF
abundance: few
j_gene: TRBJ2-7
v_gene: TRBV19
d_gene: .

CDR3nt: TGCGCCAGCAGCCAAGGGTCTAGCGGGCGGGATACGCAGTATTTT
CDR3aa: CASSQGSSGRDTQYF
abundance: few
j_gene: TRBJ2-3
v_gene: TRBV4-1
d_gene: TRBD2

CDR3nt: TGCAGCGTGAGGACTAGCATACACGAGCAGTACTTC
CDR3aa: CSVRTSIHEQYF
abundance: once
j_gene: TRBJ2-7
v_gene: TRBV29-1
d_gene: TRBD2

CDR3nt: TGTGCCTGGAGTGTACAGAGAGGGGGCATAGGGAACACTGAAGCTTTCTTT
CDR3aa: CAWSVQRGGIGNTEAFF
abundance: .
j_gene: TRBJ1-1
v_gene: TRBV30
d_gene: TRBD1

CDR3nt: TGTGCCAGCAGCGGCGGCCGACAGGGCAGGAACTATGGCTACACCTTC
CDR3aa: CASSGGRQGRNYGYTF
abundance: .
j_gene: TRBJ1-2
v_gene: TRBV5-4
d_gene: TRBD1

CDR3nt: TGTGCCACCAGCAGACTGGGGAGTTCGGAAGCTTTCTTT
CDR3aa: CATSRLGSSEAFF
abundance: .
j_gene: TRBJ1-1
v_gene: TRBV15
d_gene: .

CDR3nt: TGCGCCAGCAGCGCCCGAGAGATCTCTGGGGCCAACGTCCTGACTTTC
CDR3aa: CASSAREISGANVLTF
abundance: few
j_gene: TRBJ2-6
v_gene: TRBV5-1
d_gene: .

CDR3nt: TGTGCCAGCAGTTACTTCACGGGCTCTGGAAACACCATATATTTT
CDR3aa: CASSYFTGSGNTIYF
abundance: .
j_gene: TRBJ1-3
v_gene: TRBV6-2/TRBV6-3
d_gene: .

CDR3nt: TGTGCCAGCAGCCATTCTGGGCGGGCTAACTATGGCTACACCTTC
CDR3aa: CASSHSGRANYGYTF
abundance: .
j_gene: TRBJ1-2
v_gene: TRBV6-5
d_gene: .

CDR3nt: TGCAGTGCTAGTTATCTGTCGGGGACTAGCGGAAACACAGATACGCAGTATTTT
CDR3aa: CSASYLSGTSGNTDTQYF
abundance: .
j_gene: TRBJ2-3
v_gene: TRBV20-1
d_gene: TRBD2

CDR3nt: TGTGCCAGCAGCTACAGGGGGAGCGGAAGCTCCTACGAGCAGTACTTC
CDR3aa: CASSYRGSGSSYEQYF
abundance: .
j_gene: TRBJ2-7
v_gene: TRBV3-1/TRBV3-2
d_gene: TRBD1

CDR3nt: TGCGCCAGCAGCCCCCGACCTAGCGGGCCAGATACGCAGTATTTT
CDR3aa: CASSPRPSGPDTQYF
abundance: few
j_gene: TRBJ2-3
v_gene: TRBV4-1
d_gene: TRBD2

CDR3nt: TGCAGCGTTTCAGCAGGGGGCTCGGGGAACACTGAAGCTTTCTTT
CDR3aa: CSVSAGGSGNTEAFF
abundance: .
j_gene: TRBJ1-1
v_gene: TRBV29-1
d_gene: TRBD1

CDR3nt: TGTGCCAGCAGTTTGTGGACAGGGAACACCCACTACTACGAGCAGTACTTC
CDR3aa: CASSLWTGNTHYYEQYF
abundance: .
j_gene: TRBJ2-7
v_gene: TRBV28
d_gene: TRBD1

CDR3nt: TGTGCCAGCAGCTTATGGGGAGCGGGAGCTAATGAGCAGTACTTC
CDR3aa: CASSLWGAGANEQYF
abundance: many
j_gene: TRBJ2-7
v_gene: TRBV7-9
d_gene: TRBD2

CDR3nt: TGTGCCAGCAGCGGAGGGGGCCAGAGTTTCAATGAGCAGTTCTTC
CDR3aa: CASSGGGQSFNEQFF
abundance: .
j_gene: TRBJ2-1
v_gene: TRBV9
d_gene: TRBD1

CDR3nt: TGTGCCAGTAGTATGGGGGAACGGGGGTCGAAGAATTCACCCCTCCACTTT
CDR3aa: CASSMGERGSKNSPLHF
abundance: .
j_gene: TRBJ1-6
v_gene: TRBV19
d_gene: .

CDR3nt: TGTGCCAGCAGCCACGAGACAGGGCGTGAGACCCAGTACTTC
CDR3aa: CASSHETGRETQYF
abundance: .
j_gene: TRBJ2-5
v_gene: TRBV3-1/TRBV3-2
d_gene: TRBD1

CDR3nt: TGTGCCAGTAGTGAGTCTCGTACCCATGGGACCCAGTACTTC
CDR3aa: CASSESRTHGTQYF
abundance: .
j_gene: TRBJ2-5
v_gene: TRBV19
d_gene: .

CDR3nt: TGTGCCAGCAGTTTGGGGGGGACCCGCGGAGATACGCAGTATTTT
CDR3aa: CASSLGGTRGDTQYF
abundance: .
j_gene: TRBJ2-3
v_gene: TRBV27
d_gene: TRBD2

CDR3nt: TGTGCCAGCAGTCTGCAGCGGCTCACAGATACGCAGTATTTT
CDR3aa: CASSLQRLTDTQYF
abundance: once
j_gene: TRBJ2-3
v_gene: TRBV2
d_gene: .